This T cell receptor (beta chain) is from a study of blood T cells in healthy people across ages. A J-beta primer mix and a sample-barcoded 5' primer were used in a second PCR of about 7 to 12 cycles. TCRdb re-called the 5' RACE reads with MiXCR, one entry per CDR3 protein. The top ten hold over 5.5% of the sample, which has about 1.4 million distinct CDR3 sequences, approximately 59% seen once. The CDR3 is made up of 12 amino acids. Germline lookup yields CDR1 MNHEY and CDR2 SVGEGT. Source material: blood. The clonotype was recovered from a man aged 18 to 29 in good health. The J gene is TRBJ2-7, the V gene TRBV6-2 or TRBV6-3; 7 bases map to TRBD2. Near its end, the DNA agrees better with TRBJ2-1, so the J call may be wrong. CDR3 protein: CASGEGWAEQFF. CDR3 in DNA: TGTGCCAGCGGGGAGGGGTGGGCTGAGCAGTTCTTC.